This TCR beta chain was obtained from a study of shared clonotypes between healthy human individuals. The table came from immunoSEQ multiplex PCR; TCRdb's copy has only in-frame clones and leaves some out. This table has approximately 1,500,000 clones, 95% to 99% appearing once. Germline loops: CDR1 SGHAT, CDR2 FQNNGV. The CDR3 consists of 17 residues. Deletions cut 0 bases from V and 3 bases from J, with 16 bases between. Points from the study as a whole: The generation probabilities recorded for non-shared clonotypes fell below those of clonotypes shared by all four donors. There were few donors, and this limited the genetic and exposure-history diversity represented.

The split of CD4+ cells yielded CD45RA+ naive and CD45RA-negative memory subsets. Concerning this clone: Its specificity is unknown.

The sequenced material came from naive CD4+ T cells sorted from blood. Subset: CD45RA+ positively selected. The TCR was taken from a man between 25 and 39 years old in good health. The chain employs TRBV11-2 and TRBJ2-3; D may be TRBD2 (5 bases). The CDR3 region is CASSLDLFEGLTDTQYF. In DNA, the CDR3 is TGTGCCAGCAGCTTAGATCTTTTCGAGGGCCTGACAGATACGCAGTATTTT.